The 5 T cell receptor beta chains presented below share a single source sample, sequenced in a study of spatial heterogeneity in lung cancer. Study outcomes and limitations: Expanded alpha and beta TCR counts within tumors tracked tumor mutation counts.

One entry per CDR3 protein results from TCRdb running MiXCR on the 5' RACE reads. The sample lists about 5,600 distinct CDR3 sequences, about 7.6% seen once, with 25% to 30% in the top ten. For these TCRs, the target antigens are not known. The time point here: sample taken at primary tumor resection. The source material was lung tumor tissue, sampled at surgery. The receptors come from a female donor with early-stage non-small cell lung cancer.

By sample fraction, this clonotype is medium-sized (0.01 to 0.1%). This beta chain is off target for a library built for alpha chains, so its abundance means little. This sequence joins TRBV19 and TRBJ1-5; D uncertain. Germline values: CDR1 LNHDA, CDR2 SQIVND (reference sequence). Trimming took off 6 bases at V and 3 bases at J, with 12 bases between the two ends. The CDR3 spans 14 residues. The CDR3 coding sequence is TGTGCCAGTAGGAGGGCTGCCAACAATCAGCCCCAGCATTTT. This gives the protein CASRRAANNQPQHF.

Sample share makes this clonotype large. This beta chain is an off-target read within a library intended for alpha chains, so its frequency means little. The rearrangement uses TRBV7-2 and TRBJ2-1, with 7 bases lining up with TRBD2. The germline CDR1 and CDR2 sequences are SGHTA and FQGNSA. Trimming removed 4 bases from V and 1 base from J; junction bases left unmatched: 7. The CDR3 has 16 amino acids. The CDR3 region has the DNA TGTGCCAGCAGCTACTTTAGCGGGTTGTCCTACAATGAGCAGTTCTTC. Translated: CASSYFSGLSYNEQFF.

Many counts were recorded for this clonotype. As an off-target read in a library built for alpha chains, this beta chain has a frequency of little significance. The chain carries TRBV7-2 and TRBJ1-2, with 7 bases aligning to TRBD1. Unmatched junction bases numbered 6, after V lost 5 bases and J lost 6 bases. CDR1 and CDR2 from the germline V gene are SGHTA and FQGNSA. The CDR3 extends over 13 amino acids. The CDR3 protein is CASSPTGDHGYTF. The CDR3 DNA is TGTGCCAGCAGCCCCACAGGGGACCATGGCTACACCTTC.

By sample share, this clonotype is medium-sized. This beta chain was picked up by a library intended for alpha chains and is off target, so its count carries little meaning. This sequence joins TRBV7-2 and TRBJ2-7; D unclear. CDR1 is SGHTA and CDR2 is FQGNSA in the germline V gene. Deletions cut 5 bases from V and 3 bases from J, with 5 bases between. This CDR3 region has 11 residues. CDR3 nucleotides: TGTGCCAGCAGCCTTCGCTACGAGCAGTACTTC. Protein: CASSLRYEQYF.

This clonotype is medium-sized within its sample. Because this beta chain is a stray read in a library intended to capture alpha chains, its abundance should not be given much weight. CDR3 coding DNA: TGTGCCACCAGAGGACAGCCGTACGAGCAGTACTTC. The encoded protein is CATRGQPYEQYF. The rearrangement links TRBV24-1 to TRBJ2-7; D is perhaps TRBD1 (6 bases). The V end was cut by 7 bases, the J end by 4 bases, with 10 bases between. The length of the CDR3 is 12 residues. Germline values: CDR1 KGHDR, CDR2 SFDVKD.